The rows below give T cell receptor beta chains drawn from one sample of a study of blood T cell repertoires in COVID-19. Generated by immunoSEQ multiplex PCR, the TCRdb table keeps only in-frame clones and is missing some. The data hold about 480,000 clones, with approximately 90% observed a single time. The specimen was peripheral blood. Receptors were obtained from a woman under 40 with acute or convalescent COVID-19. CDR3s include the opening cysteine and the closing phenylalanine or tryptophan. Fields, in order: D gene, V gene, clone size, J gene, CDR3 DNA, CDR3 protein. A D gene is named only where the DNA matches it firmly. Clone size, where shown, is once, few, many, or a class for clones that have expanded.

D gene: TRBD1
V gene: TRBV6-5
clone size: NA
J gene: TRBJ2-4
CDR3 DNA: TGTGCCAGCAGTAACGAAGGGGGCTTCAAAAACATTCAGTACTTC
CDR3 protein: CASSNEGGFKNIQYF

D gene: NA
V gene: TRBV3-1/TRBV3-2
clone size: NA
J gene: TRBJ2-3
CDR3 DNA: TGTGCCAGCAGTTACCGGGGGATGAGTACGCAGTATTTT
CDR3 protein: CASSYRGMSTQYF

D gene: NA
V gene: TRBV6-5
clone size: NA
J gene: TRBJ2-1
CDR3 DNA: TGTGCCAGCAGTTACGAGGGCGACAATGAGCAGTTCTTC
CDR3 protein: CASSYEGDNEQFF

D gene: NA
V gene: TRBV7-6
clone size: NA
J gene: TRBJ1-3
CDR3 DNA: TGTGCCAGCAGCTCATTCCCGCGGGGGGATACTGGAAACACCATATATTTT
CDR3 protein: CASSSFPRGDTGNTIYF

D gene: NA
V gene: TRBV27
clone size: NA
J gene: TRBJ1-5
CDR3 DNA: TGTGCCAGCAGTTTAAGCAGGGTTAATCAGCCCCAGCATTTT
CDR3 protein: CASSLSRVNQPQHF

D gene: NA
V gene: TRBV6-1
clone size: NA
J gene: TRBJ2-1
CDR3 DNA: TGTGCCAGCAGTGAAGCGTGGCCGCCCAGCGCCAACAATGAGCAGTTCTTC
CDR3 protein: CASSEAWPPSANNEQFF

D gene: TRBD2
V gene: TRBV4-1
clone size: NA
J gene: TRBJ2-1
CDR3 DNA: TGCGCCAGCAGCCCCCAGCGCGGGGGTTTCCAGTTCTTC
CDR3 protein: CASSPQRGGFQFF

D gene: TRBD1
V gene: TRBV27
clone size: NA
J gene: TRBJ2-6
CDR3 DNA: TGTGCCAGCAGTTTCCTTCCCGGGACAGGGTCTCGGGTCCTGACTTTC
CDR3 protein: CASSFLPGTGSRVLTF

D gene: NA
V gene: TRBV9
clone size: NA
J gene: TRBJ2-2
CDR3 DNA: TGTGCCAGCAGCGTAGGCGGTTCAGGGAGGGGGACCAGTGATATCTCCGGGGAGCTGTTTTTT
CDR3 protein: CASSVGGSGRGTSDISGELFF

D gene: NA
V gene: TRBV29-1
clone size: NA
J gene: TRBJ2-5
CDR3 DNA: TGCAGCGTTTATGGGGCCTGGGAGACCCAGTACTTC
CDR3 protein: CSVYGAWETQYF

D gene: TRBD1
V gene: TRBV5-1
clone size: NA
J gene: TRBJ1-5
CDR3 DNA: TGCGCCAGCCCAGTGGACAGGGACGCTCCCGGGGTTTGGAATCAGCCCCAGCATTTT
CDR3 protein: CASPVDRDAPGVWNQPQHF

D gene: NA
V gene: TRBV19
clone size: NA
J gene: TRBJ2-5
CDR3 DNA: TGTGCCAGTAGTCACAGGGCCCAGGGAACCCAGTACTTC
CDR3 protein: CASSHRAQGTQYF

D gene: NA
V gene: TRBV7-8
clone size: NA
J gene: TRBJ2-1
CDR3 DNA: TGTGCCAGCAGCTTAGTGACAGCAAGTTCCTACAATGAGCAGTTCTTC
CDR3 protein: CASSLVTASSYNEQFF

D gene: TRBD2
V gene: TRBV13
clone size: NA
J gene: TRBJ2-3
CDR3 DNA: TGTGCCAGCAGCTTAATACTAGCGGGGGGGCAGGATACGCAGTATTTT
CDR3 protein: CASSLILAGGQDTQYF

D gene: NA
V gene: TRBV5-4
clone size: once
J gene: TRBJ1-2
CDR3 DNA: TGTGCCAGCAGCTTGGGAGTTGATGGGTTAAGGGGTGGCTACACCTTC
CDR3 protein: CASSLGVDGLRGGYTF

D gene: TRBD2
V gene: TRBV5-1
clone size: NA
J gene: TRBJ2-3
CDR3 DNA: TGCGCCAGCAGCTTCGCGGGGGGGGGCACAGATACGCAGTATTTT
CDR3 protein: CASSFAGGGTDTQYF

D gene: NA
V gene: TRBV11-2
clone size: NA
J gene: TRBJ2-7
CDR3 DNA: TGTGCCAGCAGGCTGGACGGGACCTACGAGCAGTACTTC
CDR3 protein: CASRLDGTYEQYF

D gene: NA
V gene: TRBV6-5
clone size: once
J gene: TRBJ1-1
CDR3 DNA: TGTGCCAGCAGCCCCCCGAACAGGGCTGGCACTGAAGCTTTCTTT
CDR3 protein: CASSPPNRAGTEAFF

D gene: NA
V gene: TRBV24-1
clone size: NA
J gene: TRBJ1-2
CDR3 DNA: TGTGCCACCAGTGGCTACGGACGGGAAGGGTATGGCTACACCTTC
CDR3 protein: CATSGYGREGYGYTF

D gene: TRBD2
V gene: TRBV3-1/TRBV3-2
clone size: NA
J gene: TRBJ2-3
CDR3 DNA: TGTGCCAGCAGCCAAGCAGCGGGGGGGACAGATACGCAGTATTTT
CDR3 protein: CASSQAAGGTDTQYF

D gene: TRBD1
V gene: TRBV29-1
clone size: NA
J gene: TRBJ1-1
CDR3 DNA: TGCAGCGTTGAAGCCTCATGGATTAGACAGGGGGATTCGGTGCTAGCTTTCTTT
CDR3 protein: CSVEASWIRQGDSVLAFF

D gene: NA
V gene: TRBV6-5
clone size: once
J gene: TRBJ2-5
CDR3 DNA: TGTGCCAGCAGACGAACAGTGGTCGGAGAGACCCAGTACTTC
CDR3 protein: CASRRTVVGETQYF

D gene: NA
V gene: TRBV5-1
clone size: NA
J gene: TRBJ1-2
CDR3 DNA: TGCGCCAGCAGCATCTTACAGGGAGGGCGGCCGGATGGCTACACCTTC
CDR3 protein: CASSILQGGRPDGYTF

D gene: TRBD2
V gene: TRBV29-1
clone size: NA
J gene: TRBJ2-3
CDR3 DNA: TGCAGCAGCATCGGGAGTAGCGGGGCTACAGATACGCAGTATTTT
CDR3 protein: CSSIGSSGATDTQYF

D gene: TRBD1
V gene: TRBV28
clone size: NA
J gene: TRBJ1-2
CDR3 DNA: TGTGCCAGCAGTCTCAGGGGGAGCGGCCACTATGGCTACACCTTC
CDR3 protein: CASSLRGSGHYGYTF

D gene: TRBD2
V gene: TRBV29-1
clone size: NA
J gene: TRBJ2-3
CDR3 DNA: TGCAGCGTGGCCGGGAGGGTCAACACAGATACGCAGTATTTT
CDR3 protein: CSVAGRVNTDTQYF